One and the same sample provided the 17 T cell receptor beta chains below, sequenced in a study of blood T cells in healthy people across ages. The second PCR ran roughly 6 to 12 cycles with a sample-barcoded 5' primer and J-beta primers. One entry per CDR3 protein results from TCRdb running MiXCR on the 5' RACE reads. The table lists under 700,000 distinct CDR3 sequences, about 24% of them singletons. The data also belong to a second study, concerning T cells of mothers and their children.

The sequenced material came from blood. The receptors come from a boy aged 10-17 years in good health.

The chain is built from TRBV24-1 and TRBJ2-6; the D is unclear. There are 13 residues in the CDR3. Germline-derived CDR1 and CDR2 are KGHDR and SFDVKD. V lost 8 bases and J lost 2, with 6 bases in between. This CDR3 is CATNTPGANVLTF. CDR3 coding DNA: TGTGCCACCAATACTCCTGGGGCCAACGTCCTGACTTTC.

This clonotype appeared a few times. The V and J genes are TRBV20-1 and TRBJ2-1, with TRBD2 matching over 13 bases. The closer fit of TRBJ2-5 to the DNA end suggests the J call may be wrong. The CDR3 totals 14 residues. Germline V gives CDR1 DFQATT, CDR2 SNEGSKA (reference sequence). CDR3 coding DNA: TGCAGTGCTAGGCGGACTAGCGGGAGATCGACCCAGTACTTC. Translation: CSARRTSGRSTQYF.

This clonotype was detected only a few times. The CDR3 DNA reads TGCAGTGCTAGTATCCAGCGGGGGGGCAACGAGCAGTTCTTC. Amino acid sequence: CSASIQRGGNEQFF. The chain links TRBV20-1 to TRBJ2-1; 10 nucleotides match TRBD2. J was trimmed by 10 bases and V by 3 bases; bases with no gene match: 9. CDR1 and CDR2 (germline): DFQATT, SNEGSKA (reference sequence). The CDR3 runs 14 residues.

The J gene is TRBJ1-2, the V gene TRBV15; 8 nucleotides align to TRBD1. The junction had 8 bases not matched to a gene; V was cut back by 7 bases and J by 7 bases. The CDR3 extends over 13 amino acids. Germline CDR1 reads LNHNV; CDR2 reads YYDKDF (reference sequence). CDR3 in DNA: TGTGCCACCATCAGGCAGGGGGCGGCTGGCTACACCTTC. Translating it yields CATIRQGAAGYTF.

The J gene is TRBJ1-6, the V gene TRBV2; no reliable D call. The CDR3 sequence is 12 residues long. CDR1 and CDR2 from the germline V gene are SNHLY and FYNNEI. V was trimmed by 6 bases and J by 7 bases, leaving 7 bases between them. CDR3 nucleotides: TGTGCCAGCAGGACGCAGAATTCACCCCTCCACTTT. It yields the protein CASRTQNSPLHF.

J is TRBJ2-7 and V is TRBV5-1; the D gene is possibly TRBD1 (6 bases). Trimming left V 1 base short and J 0 bases short, with 14 bases between. The CDR3 length is 16 residues. Germline CDR1 SGHRS, CDR2 YFSETQ. In nucleotides, the CDR3 is TGCGCCAGCAGCTTGAGTCGGACAGCGAGCTCCTACGAGCAGTACTTC. Its translation is CASSLSRTASSYEQYF.

CDR3 residues: CASSIGGQGAYEQFF. In nucleotides, the CDR3 is TGTGCCAGTAGTATAGGGGGACAGGGGGCCTATGAGCAGTTCTTC. This chain uses TRBV19 with TRBJ2-5, with 12 bases lining up with TRBD1. The J call could be wrong; TRBJ2-1 is a better fit for the DNA end. Germline values: CDR1 LNHDA, CDR2 SQIVND (reference sequence). The CDR3 is made up of 15 amino acids.

This clonotype was counted only a few times. The V call is TRBV9, the J call TRBJ2-5; TRBD2 matches 12 bases. Judging by the DNA end, TRBJ2-1 fits better; the J call may be wrong. The CDR3 covers 18 residues. Germline CDR1 is SGDLS and CDR2 is YYNGEE. The CDR3 loop reads CASSVDPSGGAGDGEQFF. CDR3 coding DNA: TGTGCCAGCAGCGTAGATCCTAGCGGGGGGGCGGGGGACGGTGAGCAGTTCTTC.

J is TRBJ1-2 and V is TRBV6-4; tentative D call: TRBD1 (6 bases). The CDR3 runs 13 residues. Looked up from germline, CDR1 is MRHNA and CDR2 is SNTAGT. The V and J ends lost 1 base and 6 bases respectively, with 9 bases between them. For the CDR3, the DNA is TGTGCCAGCAGTGACTACAGGGTTAATGGCTACACCTTC. The encoded protein is CASSDYRVNGYTF.

V usage is TRBV27 and J usage is TRBJ1-1; D may be TRBD1 (6 bases). This CDR3 has 13 amino acids. V was trimmed by 5 bases and J by 4 bases, leaving 11 bases between them. CDR1 MNHEY and CDR2 SMNVEV come from the germline V gene (reference sequence). The CDR3 region is CASSGGAGTEAFF. CDR3 bases: TGTGCCAGCAGTGGGGGGGCTGGCACTGAAGCTTTCTTT.

This clonotype has a handful of counts. The rearrangement links TRBV19 to TRBJ2-1, with TRBD2 as a possible D gene (6 bases). The V gene's germline CDR1 is LNHDA and CDR2 SQIVND (reference sequence). The germline V and J ends were trimmed by 4 bases and 4 bases, with 11 bases remaining between them. This CDR3 contains 14 residues. DNA of the CDR3: TGTGCCAGTAGTAACGGAGGAGGGTACAATGAGCAGTTCTTC. This gives the protein CASSNGGGYNEQFF.

This clonotype has a handful of counts. Here the CDR3 DNA reads TGTGCCAGCAGCCCCAGACGGGGGACTGAAAAACTGTTTTTT. Amino acid sequence: CASSPRRGTEKLFF. The chain couples TRBV9 to TRBJ1-4; D might be TRBD1 (5 bases). V was clipped by 4 bases and J by 7 bases, with 14 bases between them. Germline lookup yields CDR1 SGDLS and CDR2 YYNGEE. This CDR3 is built from 14 residues.

V gene TRBV25-1 combines with J gene TRBJ2-5; 8 nucleotides line up with TRBD1. The CDR3 runs 14 residues. Germline V lookup: CDR1 MGHDK, CDR2 SYGVNS. J was trimmed by 3 bases and V by 3 bases; bases with no gene match: 3. The CDR3 coding sequence is TGTGCCAGCAGTGACCTGGACAGGGAAGAGACCCAGTACTTC. It specifies CASSDLDREETQYF.

This clonotype was seen more than once but under ten times. The chain employs TRBV29-1 and TRBJ1-1; D unclear. The V end was cut by 7 bases, the J end by 5 bases, with 20 bases between. CDR3 length: 14 residues. The germline CDR1 and CDR2 sequences are SQVTM and ANQGSEA. Here the CDR3 DNA reads TGCAGCGCACCGTTTCACCCCGCGGGGACTGAAGCTTTCTTT. Protein: CSAPFHPAGTEAFF.

This clonotype was detected a few times. V is TRBV7-2 and J is TRBJ1-4; D gene ambiguous. V dropped 5 bases and J dropped 8 bases, with 18 bases sitting between them. CDR1 is SGHTA, CDR2 FQGNSA, per germline. CDR3 size: 15 residues. CDR3 amino acids: CASSPEQRWGEKLFF. CDR3 bases: TGTGCCAGCAGCCCCGAACAGCGGTGGGGAGAAAAACTGTTTTTT.

V usage is TRBV9 and J usage is TRBJ2-7; 9 bases are a match to TRBD1. This CDR3 comprises 16 residues. Looked up from germline, CDR1 is SGDLS and CDR2 is YYNGEE. With 3 bases clipped from V and 3 bases from J, the junction kept 10 bases outside the gene matches. The CDR3 DNA reads as TGTGCCAGCAGCGCGAATCCCGGGACAGGGAACTACGAGCAGTACTTC. Encoded protein: CASSANPGTGNYEQYF.

The chain is built from TRBV9 and TRBJ2-1; no reliable D call. Matching the DNA end better, TRBJ2-5 makes the J call doubtful. Germline loops: CDR1 SGDLS, CDR2 YYNGEE. The CDR3 runs 14 residues. The CDR3 sequence is CASSVGYRRETQYF. DNA for the CDR3: TGTGCCAGCAGCGTAGGGTACAGAAGGGAGACCCAGTACTTC.